This TCR beta chain was observed in a study of breast tumors, draining lymph nodes, adjacent tissues. Findings of the study overall: Luminal-like breast cancer showed significantly higher tumor–nontumor repertoire similarity than basal-like. Tumor T cell lymph node origin was a supported hypothesis, not proven. Findings are consistent with lymph node origin and intratumoral expansion of most tumor T cells.

Samples came from axillary lymph nodes draining the breast cancer. This CDR3 has 20 amino acids. Germline assignment: CDR1 ENHRY and CDR2 SYGVKD. With V trimmed by 0 bases and J by 0 bases, 11 bases remained unmatched. TCRdb re-called the multiplex PCR reads through MiXCR, storing one row per CDR3 protein. The table records some 100,000 distinct CDR3 sequences, around 21% of them present only once. A word on this clonotype: Its antigen is still unknown.

The rearrangement links TRBV10-3 to TRBJ2-2; 9 bases fit TRBD2. The clonotype was recovered from a female donor with breast cancer. Some clones in this sample may be carry-over from other donors' samples. Sequenced sample: axillary lymph node tissue. The CDR3 region is CAISESLGAGGHANTGELFF. Here the CDR3 DNA reads TGTGCCATCAGTGAGTCTTTGGGAGCGGGGGGCCACGCGAACACCGGGGAGCTGTTTTTT.